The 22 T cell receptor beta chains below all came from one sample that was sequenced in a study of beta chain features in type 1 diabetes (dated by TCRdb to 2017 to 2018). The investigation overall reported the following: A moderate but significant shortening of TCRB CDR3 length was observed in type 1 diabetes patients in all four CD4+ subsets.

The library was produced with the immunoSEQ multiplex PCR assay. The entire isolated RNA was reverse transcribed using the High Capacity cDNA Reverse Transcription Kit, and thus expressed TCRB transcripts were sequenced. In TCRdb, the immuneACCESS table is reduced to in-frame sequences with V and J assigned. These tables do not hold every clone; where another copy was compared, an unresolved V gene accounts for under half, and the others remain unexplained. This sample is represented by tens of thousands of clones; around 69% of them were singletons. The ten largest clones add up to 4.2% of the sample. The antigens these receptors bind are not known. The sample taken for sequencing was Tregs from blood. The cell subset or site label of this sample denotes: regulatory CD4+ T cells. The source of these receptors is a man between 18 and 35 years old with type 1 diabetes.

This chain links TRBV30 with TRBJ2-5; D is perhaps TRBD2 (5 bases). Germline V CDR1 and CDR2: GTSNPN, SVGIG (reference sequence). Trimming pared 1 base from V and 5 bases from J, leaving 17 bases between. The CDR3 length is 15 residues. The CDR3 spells CAWSGLNTLRETQYF. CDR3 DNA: TGTGCCTGGAGTGGACTAAACACCCTGCGGGAGACCCAGTACTTC. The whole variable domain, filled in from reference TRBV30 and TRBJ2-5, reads SQTIHQWPATLVQPVGSPLSLECTVEGTSNPNLYWYRQAAGRGLQLLFYSVGIGQISSEVPQNLSASRPQDRQFILSSKKLLLSDSGFYLCAWSGLNTLRETQYFGPGTRLLVL.

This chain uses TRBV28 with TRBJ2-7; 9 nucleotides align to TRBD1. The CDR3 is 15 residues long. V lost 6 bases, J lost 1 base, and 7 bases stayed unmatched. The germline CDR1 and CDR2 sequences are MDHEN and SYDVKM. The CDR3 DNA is TGTGCCAGCAGATCCCCCGGGACAGGGTCCTACGAGCAGTACTTC. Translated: CASRSPGTGSYEQYF.

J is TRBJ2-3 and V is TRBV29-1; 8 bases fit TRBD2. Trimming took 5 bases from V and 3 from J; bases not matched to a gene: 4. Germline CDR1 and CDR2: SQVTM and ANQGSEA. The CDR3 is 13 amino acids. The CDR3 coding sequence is TGCAGCGTTAAGAGCGGGGGTACAGATACGCAGTATTTT. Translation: CSVKSGGTDTQYF.

The CDR3 protein is CSVEDRPRDEQFF. The CDR3 bases are TGCAGCGTCGAGGACAGGCCCAGGGATGAGCAGTTCTTC. The chain carries TRBV29-1 and TRBJ2-1; 7 bases fit TRBD1. The ends lost 6 bases at V and 8 bases at J; junction bases unmatched: 10. In germline, CDR1 is SQVTM, CDR2 ANQGSEA. The CDR3 is 13 residues long.

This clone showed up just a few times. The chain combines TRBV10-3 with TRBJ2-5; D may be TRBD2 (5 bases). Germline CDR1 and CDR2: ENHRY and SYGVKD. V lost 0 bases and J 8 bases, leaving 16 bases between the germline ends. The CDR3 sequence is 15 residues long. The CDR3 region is CAISESARPRGTQYF. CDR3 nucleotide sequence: TGTGCCATCAGTGAGTCGGCCCGGCCCCGGGGAACCCAGTACTTC.

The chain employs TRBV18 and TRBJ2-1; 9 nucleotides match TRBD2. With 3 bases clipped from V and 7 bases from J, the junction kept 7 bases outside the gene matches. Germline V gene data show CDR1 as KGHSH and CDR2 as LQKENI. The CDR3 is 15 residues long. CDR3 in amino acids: CASSPGLAGMNEQFF. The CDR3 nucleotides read TGTGCCAGCTCACCCGGCCTAGCGGGGATGAATGAGCAGTTCTTC. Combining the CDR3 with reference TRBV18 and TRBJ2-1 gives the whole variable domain NAGVMQNPRHLVRRRGQEARLRCSPMKGHSHVYWYRQLPEEGLKFMVYLQKENIIDESGMPKERFSAEFPKEGPSILRIQQVVRGDSAAYFCASSPGLAGMNEQFFGPGTRLTVL.

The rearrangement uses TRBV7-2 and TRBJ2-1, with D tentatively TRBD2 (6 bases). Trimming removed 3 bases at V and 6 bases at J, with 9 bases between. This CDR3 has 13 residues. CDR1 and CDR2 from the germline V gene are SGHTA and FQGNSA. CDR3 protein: CASSFTGGNEQFF. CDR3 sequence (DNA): TGTGCCAGCAGCTTTACCGGGGGCAATGAGCAGTTCTTC.

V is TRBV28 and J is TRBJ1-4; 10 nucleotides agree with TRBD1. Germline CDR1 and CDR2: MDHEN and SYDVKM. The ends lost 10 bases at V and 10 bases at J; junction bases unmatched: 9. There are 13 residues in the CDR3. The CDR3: CATDDRGRGKLFF. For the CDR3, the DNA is TGTGCCACCGATGACAGGGGGCGTGGAAAACTGTTTTTT.

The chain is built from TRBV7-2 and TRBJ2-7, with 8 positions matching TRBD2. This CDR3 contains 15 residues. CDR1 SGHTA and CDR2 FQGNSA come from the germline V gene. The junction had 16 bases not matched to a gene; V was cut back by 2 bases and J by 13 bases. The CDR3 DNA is TGTGCCAGCAGCTTAACGGGAGGGCCTTCCTCGAGTCGATACTTC. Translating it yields CASSLTGGPSSSRYF.

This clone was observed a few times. CDR3 protein: CSASAGREQYF. As DNA, the CDR3 is TGCAGTGCTAGCGCAGGGCGCGAGCAGTACTTC. The chain recombines TRBV20-1 with TRBJ2-5; TRBD1 is a possible D gene (5 bases). The DNA end favors TRBJ2-7, so the J call may be wrong. Germline lookup yields CDR1 DFQATT and CDR2 SNEGSKA (reference sequence). There are 11 residues in the CDR3.

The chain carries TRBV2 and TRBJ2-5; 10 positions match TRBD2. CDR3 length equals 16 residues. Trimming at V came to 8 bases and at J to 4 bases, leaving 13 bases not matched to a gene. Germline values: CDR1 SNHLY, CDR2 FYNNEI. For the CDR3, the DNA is TGTGCCAGCCGGGGACGGATAGCGGGAGGCCCAGAGACCCAGTACTTC. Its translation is CASRGRIAGGPETQYF.

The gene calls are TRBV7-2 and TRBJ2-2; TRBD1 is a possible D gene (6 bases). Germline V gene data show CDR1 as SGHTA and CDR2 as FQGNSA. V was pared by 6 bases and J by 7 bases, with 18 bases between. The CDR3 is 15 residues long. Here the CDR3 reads CASRPYRVQVGELFF. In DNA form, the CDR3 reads TGTGCCAGCAGACCCTACAGGGTTCAGGTCGGGGAGCTGTTTTTT.

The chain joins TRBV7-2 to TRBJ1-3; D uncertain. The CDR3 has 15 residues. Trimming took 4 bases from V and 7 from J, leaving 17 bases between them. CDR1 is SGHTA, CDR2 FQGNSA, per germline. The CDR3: CASSSREGLTNTIYF. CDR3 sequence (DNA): TGTGCCAGCAGCTCCCGGGAAGGGTTGACGAACACCATATATTTT.

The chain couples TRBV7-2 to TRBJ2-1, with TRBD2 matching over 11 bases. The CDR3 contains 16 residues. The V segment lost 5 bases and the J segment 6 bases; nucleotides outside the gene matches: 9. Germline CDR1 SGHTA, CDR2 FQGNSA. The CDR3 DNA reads TGTGCCAGCAGCGTAACTAGCGGGGGATACCCCAATGAGCAGTTCTTC. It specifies CASSVTSGGYPNEQFF.

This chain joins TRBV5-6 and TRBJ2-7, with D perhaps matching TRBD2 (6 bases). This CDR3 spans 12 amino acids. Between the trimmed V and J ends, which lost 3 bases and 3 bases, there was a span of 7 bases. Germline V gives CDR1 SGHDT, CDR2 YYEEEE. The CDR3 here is CASSSSVYEQYF. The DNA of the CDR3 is TGTGCCAGCAGCTCTAGCGTCTACGAGCAGTACTTC.

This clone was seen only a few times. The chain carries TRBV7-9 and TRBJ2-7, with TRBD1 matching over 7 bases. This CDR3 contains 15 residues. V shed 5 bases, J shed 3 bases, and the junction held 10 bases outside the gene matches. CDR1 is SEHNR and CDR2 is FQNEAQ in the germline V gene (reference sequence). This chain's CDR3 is CASSRDPGQYYEQYF. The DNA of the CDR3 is TGTGCCAGCAGCCGAGATCCGGGACAGTACTACGAGCAGTACTTC.

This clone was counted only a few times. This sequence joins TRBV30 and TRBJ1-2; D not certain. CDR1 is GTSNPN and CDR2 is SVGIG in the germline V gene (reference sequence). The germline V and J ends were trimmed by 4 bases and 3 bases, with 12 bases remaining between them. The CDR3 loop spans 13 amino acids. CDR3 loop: CAWIDTPHYGYTF. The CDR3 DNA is TGTGCCTGGATCGACACTCCGCACTATGGCTACACCTTC.

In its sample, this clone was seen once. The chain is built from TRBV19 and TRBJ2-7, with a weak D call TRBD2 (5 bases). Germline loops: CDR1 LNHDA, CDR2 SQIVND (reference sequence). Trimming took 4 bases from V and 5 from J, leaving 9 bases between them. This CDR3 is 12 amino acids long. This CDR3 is CASSRGRHEQYF. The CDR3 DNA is TGTGCCAGTAGTAGAGGGCGACACGAGCAGTACTTC.

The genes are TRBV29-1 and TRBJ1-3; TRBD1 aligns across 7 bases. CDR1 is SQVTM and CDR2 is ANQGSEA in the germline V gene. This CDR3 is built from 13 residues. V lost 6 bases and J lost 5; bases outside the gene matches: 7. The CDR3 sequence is CSVALTGRNTIYF. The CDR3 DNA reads TGCAGCGTGGCCCTGACAGGGAGAAACACCATATATTTT. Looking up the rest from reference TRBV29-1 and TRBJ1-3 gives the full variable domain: SAVISQKPSRDICQRGTSLTIQCQVDSQVTMMFWYRQQPGQSLTLIATANQGSEATYESGFVIDKFPISRPNLTFSTLTVSNMSPEDSSIYLCSVALTGRNTIYFGEGSWLTVV.

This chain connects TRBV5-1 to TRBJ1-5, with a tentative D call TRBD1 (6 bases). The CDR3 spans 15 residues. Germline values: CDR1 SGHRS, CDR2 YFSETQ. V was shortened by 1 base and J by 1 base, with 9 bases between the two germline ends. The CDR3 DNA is TGCGCCAGCAGCTTGTTGGGACAAAGCAATCAGCCCCAGCATTTT. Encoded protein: CASSLLGQSNQPQHF. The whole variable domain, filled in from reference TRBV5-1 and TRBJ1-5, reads KAGVTQTPRYLIKTRGQQVTLSCSPISGHRSVSWYQQTPGQGLQFLFEYFSETQRNKGNFPGRFSGRQFSNSRSEMNVSTLELGDSALYLCASSLLGQSNQPQHFGDGTRLSIL.

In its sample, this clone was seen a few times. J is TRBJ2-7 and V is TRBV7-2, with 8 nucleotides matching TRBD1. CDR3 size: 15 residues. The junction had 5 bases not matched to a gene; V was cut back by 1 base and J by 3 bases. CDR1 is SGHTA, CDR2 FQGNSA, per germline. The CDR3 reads CASSLGQGYIYEQYF. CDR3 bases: TGTGCCAGCAGCTTAGGACAGGGGTATATCTACGAGCAGTACTTC.

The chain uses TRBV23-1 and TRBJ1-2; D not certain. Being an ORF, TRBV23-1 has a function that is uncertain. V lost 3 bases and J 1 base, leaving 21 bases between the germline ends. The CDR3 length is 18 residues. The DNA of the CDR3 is TGCGCCAGCAGTCACATCCGAGTGTCCCCGCGTTATAACTATGGCTACACCTTC. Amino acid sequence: CASSHIRVSPRYNYGYTF.